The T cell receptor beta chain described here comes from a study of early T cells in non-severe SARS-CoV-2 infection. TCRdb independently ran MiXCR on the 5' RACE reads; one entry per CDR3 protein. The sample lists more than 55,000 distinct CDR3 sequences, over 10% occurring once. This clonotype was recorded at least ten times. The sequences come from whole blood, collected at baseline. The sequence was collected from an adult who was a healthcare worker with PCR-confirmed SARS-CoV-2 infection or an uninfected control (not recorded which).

In DNA form, the CDR3 reads TGTGCCAGCAGATCGGGGACCTCTGGGGCCAACGTCCTGACTTTC. This sequence encodes CASRSGTSGANVLTF. The chain joins TRBV27 to TRBJ2-6; tentatively, D is TRBD1 or TRBD2 (5 bases each). V lost 6 bases and J lost 0, with 9 bases in between. The CDR3 loop spans 15 amino acids. Germline CDR1 is MNHEY and CDR2 is SMNVEV (reference sequence).